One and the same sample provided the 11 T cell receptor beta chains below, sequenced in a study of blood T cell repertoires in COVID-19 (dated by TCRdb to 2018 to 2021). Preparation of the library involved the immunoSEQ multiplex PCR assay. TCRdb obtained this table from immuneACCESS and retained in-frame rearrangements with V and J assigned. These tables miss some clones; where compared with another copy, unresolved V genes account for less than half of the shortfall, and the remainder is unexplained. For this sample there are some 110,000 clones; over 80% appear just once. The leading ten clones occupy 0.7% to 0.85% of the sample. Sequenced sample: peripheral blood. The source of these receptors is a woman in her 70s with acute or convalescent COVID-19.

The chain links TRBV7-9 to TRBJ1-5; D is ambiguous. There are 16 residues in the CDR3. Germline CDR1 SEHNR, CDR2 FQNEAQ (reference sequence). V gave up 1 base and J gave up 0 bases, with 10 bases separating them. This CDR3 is CASSLVGVGSNQPQHF. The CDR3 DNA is TGTGCCAGCAGCTTAGTCGGGGTGGGTAGCAATCAGCCCCAGCATTTT.

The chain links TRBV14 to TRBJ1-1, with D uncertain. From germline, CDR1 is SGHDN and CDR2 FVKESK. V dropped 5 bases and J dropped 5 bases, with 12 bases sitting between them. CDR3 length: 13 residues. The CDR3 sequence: CASSYTQETEAFF. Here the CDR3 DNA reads TGTGCCAGCAGCTACACCCAGGAAACTGAAGCTTTCTTT.

The CDR3 DNA reads TGTGCCAGTAGTAGTTACAGGGGAAGGGCCGGGGAGCTGTTTTTT. This encodes CASSSYRGRAGELFF. The chain links TRBV19 to TRBJ2-2; 7 nucleotides agree with TRBD1. J gave up 6 bases and V 4 bases, and 8 bases lay outside the gene matches. Germline-derived CDR1 and CDR2 are LNHDA and SQIVND (reference sequence). CDR3 length: 15 residues.

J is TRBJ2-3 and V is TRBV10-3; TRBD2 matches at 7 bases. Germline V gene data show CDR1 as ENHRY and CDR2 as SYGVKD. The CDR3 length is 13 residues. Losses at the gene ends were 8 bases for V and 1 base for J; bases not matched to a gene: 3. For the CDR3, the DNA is TGTGCCATCGGGGCGGGGGGCACAGATACGCAGTATTTT. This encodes CAIGAGGTDTQYF.

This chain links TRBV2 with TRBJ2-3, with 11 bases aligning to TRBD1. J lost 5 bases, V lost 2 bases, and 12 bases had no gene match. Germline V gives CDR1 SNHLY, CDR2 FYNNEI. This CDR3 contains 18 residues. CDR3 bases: TGTGCCAGCAGTGAACCTAGGACAGGGGGCGGTTCTTTAGATACGCAGTATTTT. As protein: CASSEPRTGGGSLDTQYF.

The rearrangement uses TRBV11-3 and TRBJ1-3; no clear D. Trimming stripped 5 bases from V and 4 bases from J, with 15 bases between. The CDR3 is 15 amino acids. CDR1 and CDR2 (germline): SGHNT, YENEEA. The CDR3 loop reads CASSPGGPGGNTIYF. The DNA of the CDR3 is TGTGCCAGCAGCCCCGGCGGGCCGGGGGGAAACACCATATATTTT.

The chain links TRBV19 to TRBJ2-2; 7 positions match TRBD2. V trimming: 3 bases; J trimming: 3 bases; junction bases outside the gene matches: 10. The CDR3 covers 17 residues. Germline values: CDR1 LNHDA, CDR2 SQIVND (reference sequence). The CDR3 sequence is CASSILTGGSDTGELFF. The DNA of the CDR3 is TGTGCCAGTAGTATCCTCACTGGCGGGAGTGACACCGGGGAGCTGTTTTTT.

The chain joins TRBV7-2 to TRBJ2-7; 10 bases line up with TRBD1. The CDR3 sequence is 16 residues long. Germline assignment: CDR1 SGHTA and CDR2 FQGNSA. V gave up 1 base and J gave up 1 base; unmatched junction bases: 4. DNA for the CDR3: TGTGCCAGCAGCTTAGGGGGACAGGGGATTTCCTACGAGCAGTACTTC. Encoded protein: CASSLGGQGISYEQYF.

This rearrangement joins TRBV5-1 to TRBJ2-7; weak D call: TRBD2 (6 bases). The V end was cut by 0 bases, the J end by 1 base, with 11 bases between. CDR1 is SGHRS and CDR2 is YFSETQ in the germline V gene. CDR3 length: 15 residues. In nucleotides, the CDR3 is TGCGCCAGCAGCTTGGAGGGGACTGGGTCCTACGAGCAGTACTTC. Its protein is CASSLEGTGSYEQYF.

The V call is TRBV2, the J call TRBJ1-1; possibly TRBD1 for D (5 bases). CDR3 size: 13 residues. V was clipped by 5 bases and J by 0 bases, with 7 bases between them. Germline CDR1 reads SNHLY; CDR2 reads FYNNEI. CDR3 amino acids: CASSRGLNTEAFF. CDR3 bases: TGTGCCAGCAGTCGGGGGTTGAACACTGAAGCTTTCTTT. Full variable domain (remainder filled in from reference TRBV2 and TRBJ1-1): EPEVTQTPSHQVTQMGQEVILRCVPISNHLYFYWYRQILGQKVEFLVSFYNNEISEKSEIFDDQFSVERPDGSNFTLKIRSTKLEDSAMYFCASSRGLNTEAFFGQGTRLTVV.

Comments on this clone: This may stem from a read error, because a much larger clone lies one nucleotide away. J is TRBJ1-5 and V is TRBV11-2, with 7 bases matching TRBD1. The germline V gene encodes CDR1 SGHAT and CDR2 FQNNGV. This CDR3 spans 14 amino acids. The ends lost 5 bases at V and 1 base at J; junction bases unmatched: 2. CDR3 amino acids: CASSPQGSNQPQHF. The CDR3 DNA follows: TGTGCCAGCAGCCCACAGGGGAGCAATCAGCCCCAGCATTTT.